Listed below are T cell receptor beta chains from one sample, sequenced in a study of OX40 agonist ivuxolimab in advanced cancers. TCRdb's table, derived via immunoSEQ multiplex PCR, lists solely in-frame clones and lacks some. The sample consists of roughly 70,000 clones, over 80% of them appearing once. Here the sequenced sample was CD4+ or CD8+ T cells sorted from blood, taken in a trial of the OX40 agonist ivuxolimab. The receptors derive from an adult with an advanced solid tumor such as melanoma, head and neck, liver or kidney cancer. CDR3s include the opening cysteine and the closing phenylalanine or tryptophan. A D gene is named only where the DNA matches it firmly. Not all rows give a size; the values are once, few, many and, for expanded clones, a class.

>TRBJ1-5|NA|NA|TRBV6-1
TGTGCCACCAGGGACGGCCACTATTCCTATCAGCCCCAGCATTTT
CATRDGHYSYQPQHF
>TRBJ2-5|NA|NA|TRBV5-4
TGTGCCAGCAGCGCGGGACTCTTCCAAGAGACCCAGTACTTC
CASSAGLFQETQYF
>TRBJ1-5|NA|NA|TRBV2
TGTGCCAGCAGTGAGAGCTTATACAGCTCCAATCAGCCCCAGCATTTT
CASSESLYSSNQPQHF
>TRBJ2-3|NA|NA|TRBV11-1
TGTGCCAGCAGCTTAGCGGACCACACAGATACGCAGTATTTT
CASSLADHTDTQYF
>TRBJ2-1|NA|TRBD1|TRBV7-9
TGTGCCAGCAGCCTCGACAACAGGGGGCGCGGGAATGAGCAGTTCTTC
CASSLDNRGRGNEQFF
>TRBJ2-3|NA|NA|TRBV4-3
TGCGCCAGCAGCCAGGCTAGGGGGGGGGAGGTTGGCACAGATACGCAGTATTTT
CASSQARGGEVGTDTQYF
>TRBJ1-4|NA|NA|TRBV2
TGTGCCAGCAGTAAGGACAGTGCAACTAATGAAAAACTGTTTTTT
CASSKDSATNEKLFF
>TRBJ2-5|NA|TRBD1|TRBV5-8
TGTGCCAGCAGCCGACAGGGGCTGGAGACCCAGTACTTC
CASSRQGLETQYF
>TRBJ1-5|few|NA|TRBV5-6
TGTGCCAGCAGCTCGGGACACAATCAGCCCCAGCATTTT
CASSSGHNQPQHF
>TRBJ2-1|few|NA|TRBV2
TGTGCCAGCTTGGATCGGGCGGAGCAGTTCTTC
CASLDRAEQFF
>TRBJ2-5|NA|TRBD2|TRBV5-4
TGTGCCAGCAGCTTTCCCAGCGGGAGTACGGAGACCCAGTACTTC
CASSFPSGSTETQYF
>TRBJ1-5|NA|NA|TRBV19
TGTGCCAGTAGTATCACCTCAGGGTATAGTAATCAGCCCCAGCATTTT
CASSITSGYSNQPQHF
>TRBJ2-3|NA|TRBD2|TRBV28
TGTGCCAGCAGTTTTCTCCGACTAGCTCTTAGCACAGATACGCAGTATTTT
CASSFLRLALSTDTQYF
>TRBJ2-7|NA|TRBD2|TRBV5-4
TGTGCCAGCAGCAAGGGACTAGCGGGAGATAACGAGCAGTACTTC
CASSKGLAGDNEQYF
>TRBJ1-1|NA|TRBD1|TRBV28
TGTGCCAGCAGGGGGCAGGGGGCTGAAGCTTTCTTT
CASRGQGAEAFF
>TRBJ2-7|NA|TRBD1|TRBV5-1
TGCGCCAGCAGCTTGAGTGGACAGGGCACCTACGAGCAGTACTTC
CASSLSGQGTYEQYF
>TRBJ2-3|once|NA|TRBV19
TGTGCCAGTTCCCGTATAGGGATTGCTGCCACAGATACGCAGTATTTT
CASSRIGIAATDTQYF
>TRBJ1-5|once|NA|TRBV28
TGTGCCAGCAAAGACCCCAATCAGCCCCAGCATTTT
CASKDPNQPQHF
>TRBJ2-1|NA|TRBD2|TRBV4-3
TGCGCCAGCAGCCAAGGCCGTCTAGCGGGATACAATGAGCAGTTCTTC
CASSQGRLAGYNEQFF
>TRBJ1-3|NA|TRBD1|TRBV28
TGTGCCAGCAGTACCATACAGGGGACTCCTGGAAACACCATATATTTT
CASSTIQGTPGNTIYF
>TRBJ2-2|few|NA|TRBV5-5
TGTGCCAGCACCACTGCGAACACCGGGGAGCTGTTTTTT
CASTTANTGELFF
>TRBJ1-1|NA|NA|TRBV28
TGTGCCAGCAGTCTCCAAGGACAGTTTGGTGCTTTCTTT
CASSLQGQFGAFF
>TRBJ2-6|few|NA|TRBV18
TGTGCCAGCTCTCCGGGAGAGGGGTATAGCTCTGGGGCCAACGTCCTGACTTTC
CASSPGEGYSSGANVLTF
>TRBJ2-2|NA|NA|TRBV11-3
TGTGCCAGCAGCTTAGGCTACGCTACCGGGGAGCTGTTTTTT
CASSLGYATGELFF
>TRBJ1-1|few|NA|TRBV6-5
TGTGCCAGCAAGCGGCAACAGGGGAACACTGAAGCTTTCTTT
CASKRQQGNTEAFF
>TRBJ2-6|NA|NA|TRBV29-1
TGCAGCGTTGAAGAGCCAAATCGGCAGGCCCCGGCTGGGGCCAACGTCCTGACTTTC
CSVEEPNRQAPAGANVLTF
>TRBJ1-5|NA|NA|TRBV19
TGTGCCAGTAGATGGGGGGTGCAAGGGGAGCCCCAGCATTTT
CASRWGVQGEPQHF
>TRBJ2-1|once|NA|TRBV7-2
TGTGCCAGCAGCTTAGTTTTAGGGGATGAGCAGTTCTTC
CASSLVLGDEQFF
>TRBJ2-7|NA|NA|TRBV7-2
TGTGCCAGCAGCTTAGTTCCAGGGGCCTACGAGCAGTACTTC
CASSLVPGAYEQYF
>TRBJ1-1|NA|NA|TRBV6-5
TGTGCCAGCAGTAGTGGGGATAGGCACACTGAAGCTTTCTTT
CASSSGDRHTEAFF
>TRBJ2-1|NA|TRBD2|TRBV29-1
TGCAGCGTCGGCGGGACTAGCGGGAGAGGTTACGATGAGCAGTTCTTC
CSVGGTSGRGYDEQFF
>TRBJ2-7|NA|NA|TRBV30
TGTGCCTGGGGAAAACAGGGGCGGGGGTACGAGCAGTACTTC
CAWGKQGRGYEQYF
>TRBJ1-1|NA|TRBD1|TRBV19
TGTGCCAGTAGTGATCCGGGACAGGGAATGAACACTGAAGCTTTCTTT
CASSDPGQGMNTEAFF
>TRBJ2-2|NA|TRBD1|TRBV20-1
TGCAGTGCGGACAGGGTCGGGGAGCTGTTTTTT
CSADRVGELFF
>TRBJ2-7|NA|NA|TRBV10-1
TGCGCCAGCAGGGGTAGTCAGGGCCTCACCTACGAGCAGTACTTC
CASRGSQGLTYEQYF
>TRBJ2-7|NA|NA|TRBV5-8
TGTGCCAGCAGCTTGGTGGCAGGTAATGACCACGAGCAGTACTTC
CASSLVAGNDHEQYF
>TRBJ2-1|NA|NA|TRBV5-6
TGTGCCAGCAGCGCCGGGGAGTACGATGAGCAGTTCTTC
CASSAGEYDEQFF
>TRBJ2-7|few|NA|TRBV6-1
TGTGCCAGCAGGGCGGACCTCTCCTACGAGCAGTACTTC
CASRADLSYEQYF
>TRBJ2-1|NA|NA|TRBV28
TGTGCCAGCACAGGGCGAAACAATGAGCAGTTCTTC
CASTGRNNEQFF
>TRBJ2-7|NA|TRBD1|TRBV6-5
TGTGCCAGCAAGAGGGGACAGGGGGTCTCCTACGAGCAGTACTTC
CASKRGQGVSYEQYF
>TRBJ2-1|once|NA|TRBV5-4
TGTGCCAGCAGCTTACATGAGGCTGAGCAGTTCTTC
CASSLHEAEQFF
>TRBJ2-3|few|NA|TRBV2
TGTGCCAGCAGTGAGGGTAGCGGAGCAGATACGCAGTATTTT
CASSEGSGADTQYF
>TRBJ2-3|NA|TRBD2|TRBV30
TGTGCCTGGGGGGCCGGGACTAGCGGGGTTAATACGCAGTATTTT
CAWGAGTSGVNTQYF
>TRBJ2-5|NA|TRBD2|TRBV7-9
TGTGCCAGCAGCACATGGGCTAGCGGAGAAGAGACCCAGTACTTC
CASSTWASGEETQYF
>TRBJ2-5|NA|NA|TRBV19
TGTGCCAGTAGTCAACCAGGACAGCAAGAGACCCAGTACTTC
CASSQPGQQETQYF
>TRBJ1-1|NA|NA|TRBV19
TGTGCCAGTAAAGACTCACAGCCTCTGAACACTGAAGCTTTCTTT
CASKDSQPLNTEAFF
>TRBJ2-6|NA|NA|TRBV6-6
TGTGCCAGCACAATGGGCCGTGTGCAGGCCAACGTCCTGACTTTC
CASTMGRVQANVLTF
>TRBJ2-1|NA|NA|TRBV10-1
TGCGCCAGCAGTGTAAGTGCGGGGCAGGGGAGAAATGAGCAGTTCTTC
CASSVSAGQGRNEQFF
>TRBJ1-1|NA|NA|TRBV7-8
TGTGCCAGCAGCCACAGGGATCTGGGGTCGAACACTGAAGCTTTCTTT
CASSHRDLGSNTEAFF
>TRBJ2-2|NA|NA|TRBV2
TGTGCCAGCACGAGGGAGACTACCACCGGGGAGCTGTTTTTT
CASTRETTTGELFF